A selection of T cell receptor beta chains follows, all from one sample in a study of chemoradiotherapy in HPV16-positive cancers. The assay was immunoSEQ multiplex PCR, and TCRdb's table has in-frame clones only and misses some. This sample has roughly 2,400 clones, with about 88% found just once. The source was tumor tissue, collected from a patient who underwent chemoradiotherapy. The receptors stem from a human donor with HPV-associated anogenital cancer. The CDR3 runs from the conserved cysteine through the conserved F or W.

V	CDR3
TRBV19	CASSIAGTGYYEQYF
TRBV2	CASSQQGPDTEAFF
TRBV6-5	CASSYSYSGGTYEQYF
TRBV4-1	CASSQGSSLQNTEAFF
TRBV30	CAWSTGTGNTEAFF
TRBV2	CASRTTGMNTEAFF
TRBV4-3	CASSPIRTSGLDTQYF
TRBV6-1	CASSEINIQYF
TRBV7-9	CASSLIGAPQETQYF
TRBV19	CASRRGRESSYNEQFF
TRBV19	CASRRTYNSPLHF
TRBV7-3	CASSPTSGGVHEQYF
TRBV10-1	CASSERGCDTEAFF
TRBV6-5	CASSWQGMNTEAFF
TRBV6-1	CASISDRGSLFGYTF
TRBV11-3	CASSLEASGGGNEQFF
TRBV7-9	CASSLFGTDDTEAFF
TRBV7-2	CASSISGGGETQYF
TRBV6-5	CASAMVISDYGYTF
TRBV5-1	CASSLGGSRTGELFF